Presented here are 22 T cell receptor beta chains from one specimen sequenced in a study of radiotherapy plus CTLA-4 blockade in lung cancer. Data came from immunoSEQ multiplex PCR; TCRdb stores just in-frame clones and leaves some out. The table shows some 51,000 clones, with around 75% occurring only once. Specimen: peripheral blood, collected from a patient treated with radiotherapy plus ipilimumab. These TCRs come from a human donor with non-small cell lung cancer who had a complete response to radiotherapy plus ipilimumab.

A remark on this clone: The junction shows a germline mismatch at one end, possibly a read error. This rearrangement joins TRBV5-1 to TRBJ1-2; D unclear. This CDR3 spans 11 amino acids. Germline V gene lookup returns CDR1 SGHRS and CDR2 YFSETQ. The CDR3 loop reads CASSLDGGYTF. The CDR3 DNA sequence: TGCGCCAGCAGTTTGGACGGGGGCTACACCTTC.

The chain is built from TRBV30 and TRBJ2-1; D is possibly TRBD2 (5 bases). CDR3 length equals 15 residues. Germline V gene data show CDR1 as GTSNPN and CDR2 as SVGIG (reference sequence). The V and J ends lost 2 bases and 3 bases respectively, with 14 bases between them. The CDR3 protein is CAWSSRDPIYNEQFF. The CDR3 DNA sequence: TGTGCCTGGAGTAGCCGGGATCCGATCTACAATGAGCAGTTCTTC.

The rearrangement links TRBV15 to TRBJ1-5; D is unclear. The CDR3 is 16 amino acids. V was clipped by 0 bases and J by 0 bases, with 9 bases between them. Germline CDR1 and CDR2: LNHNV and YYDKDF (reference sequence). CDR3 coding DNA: TGTGCCACCAGCAGAGAGTCAGCGTATAGCAATCAGCCCCAGCATTTT. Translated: CATSRESAYSNQPQHF.

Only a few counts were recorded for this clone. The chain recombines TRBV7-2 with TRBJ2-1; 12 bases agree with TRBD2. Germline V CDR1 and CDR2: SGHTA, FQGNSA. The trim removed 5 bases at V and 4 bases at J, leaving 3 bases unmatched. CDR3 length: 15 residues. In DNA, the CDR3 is TGTGCCAGCAGCACTAGCGGGAGGTGGTACAATGAGCAGTTCTTC. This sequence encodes CASSTSGRWYNEQFF.

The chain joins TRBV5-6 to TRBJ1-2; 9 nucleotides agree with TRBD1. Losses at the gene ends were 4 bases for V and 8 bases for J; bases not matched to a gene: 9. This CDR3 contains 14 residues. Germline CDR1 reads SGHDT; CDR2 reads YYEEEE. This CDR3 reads CASSPLQGAEGYTF. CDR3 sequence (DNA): TGTGCCAGCAGCCCCCTACAGGGGGCGGAGGGCTACACCTTC.

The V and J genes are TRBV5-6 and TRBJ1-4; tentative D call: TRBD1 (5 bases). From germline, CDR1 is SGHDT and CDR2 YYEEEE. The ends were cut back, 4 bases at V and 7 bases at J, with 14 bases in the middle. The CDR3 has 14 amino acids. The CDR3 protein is CASSRQPVGEKLFF. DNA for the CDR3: TGTGCCAGCAGCCGACAGCCAGTCGGTGAAAAACTGTTTTTT.

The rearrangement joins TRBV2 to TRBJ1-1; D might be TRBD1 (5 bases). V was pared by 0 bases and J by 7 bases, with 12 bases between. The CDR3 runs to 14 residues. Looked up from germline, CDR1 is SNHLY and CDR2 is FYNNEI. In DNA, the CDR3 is TGTGCCAGCAGTGAAGCGCTTCGGGGGGGTGAAGCTTTCTTT. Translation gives CASSEALRGGEAFF.

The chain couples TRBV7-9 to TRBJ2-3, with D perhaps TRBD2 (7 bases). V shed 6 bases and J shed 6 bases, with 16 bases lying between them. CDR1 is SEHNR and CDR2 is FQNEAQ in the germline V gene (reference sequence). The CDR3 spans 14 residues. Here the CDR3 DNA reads TGTGCCAGCAGTCTAAGGGGGGGTATGGATACGCAGTATTTT. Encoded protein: CASSLRGGMDTQYF.

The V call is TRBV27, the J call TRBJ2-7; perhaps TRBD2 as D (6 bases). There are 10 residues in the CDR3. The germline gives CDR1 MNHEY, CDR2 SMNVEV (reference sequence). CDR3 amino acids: CASTPGVVSV. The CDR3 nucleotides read TGTGCCAGCACCCCGGGAGTAGTTAGCGTC.

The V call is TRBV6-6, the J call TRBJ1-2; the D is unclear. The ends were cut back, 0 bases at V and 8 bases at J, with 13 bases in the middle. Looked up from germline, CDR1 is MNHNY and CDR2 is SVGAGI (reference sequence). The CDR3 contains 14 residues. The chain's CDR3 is CASSYSGRTQGYTF. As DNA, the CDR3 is TGTGCCAGCAGTTACTCTGGGAGGACCCAGGGCTACACCTTC.

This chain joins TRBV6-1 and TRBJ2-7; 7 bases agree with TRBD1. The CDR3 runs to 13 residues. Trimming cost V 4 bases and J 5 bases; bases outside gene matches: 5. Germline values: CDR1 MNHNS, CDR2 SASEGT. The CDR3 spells CASSALQGNEQYV. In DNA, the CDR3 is TGTGCCAGCAGTGCTCTACAGGGGAACGAGCAGTACGTC.

The CDR3 DNA follows: TGTGCCAGCGGACCTCAGGGGTGTTTAACCTACGAGCAGTACGTC. It yields the protein CASGPQGCLTYEQYV. The genes are TRBV9 and TRBJ2-7; a weak D match, TRBD1 (6 bases). V was trimmed by 7 bases and J by 2 bases, leaving 19 bases between them. The CDR3 consists of 15 residues. Germline loops: CDR1 SGDLS, CDR2 YYNGEE.

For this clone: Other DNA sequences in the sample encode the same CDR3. The DNA for the CDR3 is TGTGCCAGCAGCTTAGTGTCAGTCTATAATTCACCCCTCCACTTT. Translating it yields CASSLVSVYNSPLHF. The rearrangement links TRBV7-2 to TRBJ1-6; D not resolved. The CDR3 loop spans 15 amino acids. Germline V gene sequence: CDR1 SGHTA, CDR2 FQGNSA. V lost 1 base and J lost 3, with 7 bases in between.

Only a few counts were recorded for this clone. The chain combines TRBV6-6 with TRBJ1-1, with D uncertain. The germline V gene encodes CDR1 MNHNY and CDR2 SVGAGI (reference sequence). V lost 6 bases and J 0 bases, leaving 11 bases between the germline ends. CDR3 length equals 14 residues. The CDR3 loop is CASRIAGLNTEAFF. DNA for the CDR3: TGTGCCAGCAGAATAGCGGGTCTGAACACTGAAGCTTTCTTT.

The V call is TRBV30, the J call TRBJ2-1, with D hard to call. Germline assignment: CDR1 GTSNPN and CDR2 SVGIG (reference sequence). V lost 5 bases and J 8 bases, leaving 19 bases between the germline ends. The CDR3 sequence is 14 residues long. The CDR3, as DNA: TGTGCCTGGGGTACCCCCGCCAGGCGCGATGAGCAGTTCTTC. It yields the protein CAWGTPARRDEQFF.

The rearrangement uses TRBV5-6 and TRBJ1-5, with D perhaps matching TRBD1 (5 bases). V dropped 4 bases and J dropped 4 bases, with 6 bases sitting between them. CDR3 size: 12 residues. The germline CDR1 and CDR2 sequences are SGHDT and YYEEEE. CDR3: CASSRGNQPQHF. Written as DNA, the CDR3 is TGTGCCAGCAGCAGGGGAAATCAGCCCCAGCATTTT.

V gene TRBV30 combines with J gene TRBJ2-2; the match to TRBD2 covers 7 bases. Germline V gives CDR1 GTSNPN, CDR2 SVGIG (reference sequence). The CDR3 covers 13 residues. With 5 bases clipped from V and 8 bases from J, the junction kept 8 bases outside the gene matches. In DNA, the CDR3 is TGTGCCTGGTCATCTAGCGGTTCTGGGGAGCTGTTTTTT. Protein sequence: CAWSSSGSGELFF.

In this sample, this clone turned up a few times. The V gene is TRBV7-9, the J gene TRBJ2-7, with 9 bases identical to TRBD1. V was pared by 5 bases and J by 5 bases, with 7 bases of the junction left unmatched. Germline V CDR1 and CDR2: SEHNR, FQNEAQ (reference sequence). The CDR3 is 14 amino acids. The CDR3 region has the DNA TGTGCCAGCAGCGGCGGGACAGGGCACCACGAGCAGTACGTC. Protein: CASSGGTGHHEQYV.

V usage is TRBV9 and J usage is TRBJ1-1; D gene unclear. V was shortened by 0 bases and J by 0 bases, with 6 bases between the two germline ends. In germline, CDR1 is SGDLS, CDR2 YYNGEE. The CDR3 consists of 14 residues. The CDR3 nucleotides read TGTGCCAGCAGCGTAGCTACGATGAACACTGAAGCTTTCTTT. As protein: CASSVATMNTEAFF.

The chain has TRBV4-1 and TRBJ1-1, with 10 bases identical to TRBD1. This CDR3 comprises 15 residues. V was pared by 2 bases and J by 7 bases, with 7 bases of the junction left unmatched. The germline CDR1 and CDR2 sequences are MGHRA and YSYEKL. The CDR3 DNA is TGCGCCAGCAGCCAACGGACAGGGGGAGAGGGTGAAGCTTTCTTT. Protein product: CASSQRTGGEGEAFF.

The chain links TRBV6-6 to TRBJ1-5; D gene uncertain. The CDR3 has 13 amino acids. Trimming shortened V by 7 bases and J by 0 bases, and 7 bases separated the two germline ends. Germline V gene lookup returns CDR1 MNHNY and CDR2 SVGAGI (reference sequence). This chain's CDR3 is CASTRDSNQPQHF. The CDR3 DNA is TGTGCCAGCACACGGGATAGCAATCAGCCCCAGCATTTT.

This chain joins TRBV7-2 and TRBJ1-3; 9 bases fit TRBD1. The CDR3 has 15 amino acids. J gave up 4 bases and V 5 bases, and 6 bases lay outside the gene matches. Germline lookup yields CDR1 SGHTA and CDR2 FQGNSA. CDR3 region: CASSPRQGGGNTIYF. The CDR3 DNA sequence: TGTGCCAGCAGCCCGCGACAGGGGGGAGGAAACACCATATATTTT.